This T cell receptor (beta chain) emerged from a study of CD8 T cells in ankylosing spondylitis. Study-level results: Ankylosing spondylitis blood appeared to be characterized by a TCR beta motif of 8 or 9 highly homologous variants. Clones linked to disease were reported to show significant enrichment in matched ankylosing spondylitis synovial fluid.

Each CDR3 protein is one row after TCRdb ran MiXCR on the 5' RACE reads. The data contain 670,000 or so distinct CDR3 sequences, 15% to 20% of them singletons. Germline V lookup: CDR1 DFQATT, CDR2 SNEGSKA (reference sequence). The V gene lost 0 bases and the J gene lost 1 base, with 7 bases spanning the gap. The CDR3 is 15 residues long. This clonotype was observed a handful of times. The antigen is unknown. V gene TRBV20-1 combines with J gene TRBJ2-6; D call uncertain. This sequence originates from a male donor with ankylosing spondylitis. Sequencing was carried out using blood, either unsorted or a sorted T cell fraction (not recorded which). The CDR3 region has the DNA TGCAGTGCTAGAGATCGCCAGTCTGGGGCCAACGTCCTGACTTTC. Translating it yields CSARDRQSGANVLTF.